The 15 T cell receptor beta chains presented below share a single source sample, sequenced in a study of tumor-infiltrating lymphocytes in primary liver carcinoma. The roughly 20-31 mg bulk tissue piece was not sorted before simultaneous RNA and DNA extraction. A constant-region primer primed TCR beta cDNA synthesis from 400 to 550 ng of total RNA. Three nested multiplex PCR rounds, a slightly modified ARM-PCR method, built the TCR beta libraries. TRBV1-TRBV30 forward primers paired with a C-beta reverse primer were used in the first two PCR rounds, which ran about 11 cycles each. TCRdb ran MiXCR on the multiplex PCR reads and lists one entry per CDR3 protein. The table lists over 75,000 distinct CDR3 sequences, just over 65% of them singletons. The sample taken for sequencing was tumor-adjacent normal liver tissue. These receptors were obtained from a man aged 35-49 years with primary liver carcinoma and hepatitis B virus infection.

The V and J genes are TRBV12-3 or TRBV12-4 and TRBJ1-5; a weak D match, TRBD1 (6 bases). CDR3 length: 14 residues. The ends were cut back, 7 bases at V and 10 bases at J, with 20 bases in the middle. The CDR3 sequence is CASIRQESVQPQHF. The CDR3 coding sequence is TGTGCCAGCATCCGACAGGAGTCGGTTCAACCCCAGCATTTT.

With regard to this clonotype: The junction and the germline gene differ at one end; a read error may be behind it. The J gene is TRBJ2-1, the V gene TRBV29-1; 12 bases line up with TRBD1. This CDR3 region has 14 residues. Germline V gene data show CDR1 as SQVTM and CDR2 as ANQGSEA. In nucleotides, the CDR3 is TGTAGCGGATTGCTGGGACAGGGGGCGGATGAGCAGTTCTTC. Translation: CSGLLGQGADEQFF.

By share, this clonotype counts as medium-sized. The rearrangement uses TRBV11-1 and TRBJ1-5; D not resolved. The CDR3 length is 13 residues. CDR1 and CDR2 (germline): SGHAT, FQDESV (reference sequence). With 4 bases removed from V and 5 bases from J, the gap between germline ends came to 9 bases. The CDR3 sequence is CASSSGPDQPQHF. In DNA form, the CDR3 reads TGTGCCAGCAGCTCCGGGCCAGATCAGCCCCAGCATTTT.

This clonotype was found many times. V and J are TRBV5-6 and TRBJ1-1; D is possibly TRBD1 (5 bases). V lost 5 bases and J lost 2, with 13 bases in between. CDR3 length: 14 residues. Germline V gives CDR1 SGHDT, CDR2 YYEEEE. The DNA for the CDR3 is TGTGCCAGCAGTTGGGGGGGGACCAACACTGAAGCTTTCTTT. This translates into CASSWGGTNTEAFF.

The chain couples TRBV11-2 to TRBJ2-7; unclear D gene. The CDR3 has 15 amino acids. The germline CDR1 and CDR2 sequences are SGHAT and FQNNGV. Trimming took 1 base from V and 2 from J, leaving 12 bases between them. CDR3 nucleotides: TGTGCCAGCAGCTTAGTATCTGGAGAAACCTACGAGCAGTACTTC. It codes for CASSLVSGETYEQYF.

V usage is TRBV12-3 or TRBV12-4 and J usage is TRBJ1-5; unclear D gene. The CDR3 contains 15 residues. Trimming pared 3 bases from V and 1 base from J, leaving 10 bases between. This CDR3 reads CASSFGQGSNQPQHF. The DNA of the CDR3 is TGTGCCAGCAGTTTTGGGCAAGGAAGCAATCAGCCCCAGCATTTT.

Note on this clonotype: Given the absence of the conserved phenylalanine or tryptophan at the CDR3 end, a read error is likely. The V and J genes are TRBV29-1 and TRBJ2-1; tentatively, D is TRBD1 (5 bases). The CDR3 extends over 15 amino acids. Germline assignment: CDR1 SQVTM and CDR2 ANQGSEA. CDR3 region: CSVGPPSSSYNEQFS. CDR3 nucleotide sequence: TGCAGCGTGGGGCCTCCTTCCAGCTCCTACAACGAGCAGTTCTCA.

Worth noting for this clonotype: A much bigger clone sits one base away, suggesting this may be a read error. The chain uses TRBV28 and TRBJ1-5; D ambiguous. From germline, CDR1 is MDHEN and CDR2 SYDVKM. The CDR3 loop spans 14 amino acids. The CDR3 region has the DNA TGTGCCGGCAGTCCCCAAATGGGGAATCAGCCCCAGCATTTT. The encoded protein is CAGSPQMGNQPQHF.

Note on this clonotype: The junction does not match germline at one end; this may be a read error. The chain is built from TRBV6-6 and TRBJ2-5; 7 nucleotides agree with TRBD1. The CDR3 is 17 amino acids. The germline gives CDR1 MNHNY, CDR2 SVGAGI (reference sequence). The CDR3: CAGSSSETGYREETQHF. As DNA, the CDR3 is TGTGCCGGCAGTTCTTCCGAGACAGGGTATCGTGAAGAGACCCAGCACTTC.

V usage is TRBV18 and J usage is TRBJ2-6; D may be TRBD2 (6 bases). Germline V gives CDR1 KGHSH, CDR2 LQKENI. V was trimmed by 0 bases and J by 0 bases, leaving 6 bases between them. CDR3 size: 16 residues. CDR3 DNA: TGTGCCAGCTCACCACCGGGGGGCTCTGGGGCCAACGTCCTGACTTTC. This codes for CASSPPGGSGANVLTF.

This clonotype was seen at least ten times. The V call is TRBV7-8, the J call TRBJ2-5; 7 bases align to TRBD1. CDR1 is SGHVS, CDR2 FQNEAQ, per germline. CDR3 size: 16 residues. J gave up 4 bases and V 1 base, and 9 bases lay outside the gene matches. The CDR3: CASSLETGQAGETQYF. The CDR3 nucleotides read TGTGCCAGCAGCTTAGAAACAGGACAGGCGGGAGAGACCCAGTACTTC.

Here the CDR3 reads CASSPTGPSPEAFF. CDR3 coding DNA: TGTGCCAGCAGCCCTACAGGGCCTTCCCCTGAAGCTTTCTTT. The chain combines TRBV5-5 with TRBJ1-1; D may be TRBD1 (6 bases). CDR1 is SGHKS, CDR2 YYEKEE, per germline (reference sequence). The ends were cut back, 4 bases at V and 6 bases at J, with 16 bases in the middle. The CDR3 contains 14 residues.

About this clonotype itself: Compared with germline, one end of the junction differs, possibly owing to a read error. The chain employs TRBV6-5 and TRBJ1-1; D is unclear. The CDR3 contains 15 residues. Germline V gene lookup returns CDR1 MNHEY and CDR2 SVGAGI. CDR3 loop: CASSYSMGSMTEAFF. CDR3 bases: TGTGCCAGCAGTTACTCGATGGGGAGCATGACTGAAGCTTTCTTC.

This clonotype was picked up many times. The rearrangement uses TRBV11-2 and TRBJ2-1, with TRBD1 as a possible D gene (5 bases). The CDR3 contains 15 residues. V shed 3 bases and J shed 1 base, with 10 bases lying between them. The germline gives CDR1 SGHAT, CDR2 FQNNGV. The DNA of the CDR3 is TGTGCCAGCAGCTTTCAGGGTAGGTCCTACAATGAGCAGTTCTTC. It translates to CASSFQGRSYNEQFF.

This clonotype was detected ten times or more. V usage is TRBV6-4 and J usage is TRBJ2-7; the D gene is possibly TRBD2 (5 bases). Deletions cut 5 bases from V and 3 bases from J, with 17 bases between. CDR1 MRHNA and CDR2 SNTAGT come from the germline V gene. The CDR3 is 15 amino acids. This CDR3 reads CASSLEFDRDYEQYF. The CDR3 DNA reads as TGTGCCAGCAGTCTCGAGTTCGACCGGGACTACGAGCAGTACTTC.